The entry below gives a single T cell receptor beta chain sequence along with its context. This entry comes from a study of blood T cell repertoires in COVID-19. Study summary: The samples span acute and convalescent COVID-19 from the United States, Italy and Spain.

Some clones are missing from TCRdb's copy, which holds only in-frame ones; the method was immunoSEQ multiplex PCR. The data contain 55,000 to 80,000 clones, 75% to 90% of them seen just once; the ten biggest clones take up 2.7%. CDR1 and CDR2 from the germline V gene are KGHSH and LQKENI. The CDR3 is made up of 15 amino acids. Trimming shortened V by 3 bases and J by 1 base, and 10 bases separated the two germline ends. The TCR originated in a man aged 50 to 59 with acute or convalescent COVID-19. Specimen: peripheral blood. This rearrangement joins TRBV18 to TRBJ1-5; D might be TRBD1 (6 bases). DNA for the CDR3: TGTGCCAGCTCACCTTCAGACAGGAGCAATCAGCCCCAGCATTTT. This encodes CASSPSDRSNQPQHF.